The 20 T cell receptor beta chains presented below share a single source sample, sequenced in a study of blood T cell repertoires in COVID-19 (dated by TCRdb to the early 2020s). Libraries were prepared through the immunoSEQ multiplex PCR assay. TCRdb re-hosts the immuneACCESS table, in-frame sequences only. Its copies lack some clones; in the studies checked, an unresolved V gene accounts for under half of them, and the cause for the rest is not known. The sample yields approximately 140,000 clones; more than 80% were counted once. Under 2.5% of the sample goes to the ten largest clones. What was sequenced was peripheral blood. The receptor set was obtained from a man aged 65 to 85 with acute or convalescent COVID-19.

J is TRBJ1-1 and V is TRBV28, with a weak D call TRBD1 (5 bases). The CDR3 covers 14 residues. Germline CDR1 MDHEN, CDR2 SYDVKM. The germline V and J ends were trimmed by 8 bases and 8 bases, with 21 bases remaining between them. For the CDR3, the DNA is TGTGCCAGCCCGCGGGGCAGGAATGTAGAGGAAGCTTTCTTT. Its translation is CASPRGRNVEEAFF.

This clone was recorded a few times. J is TRBJ1-5 and V is TRBV18, with D uncertain. CDR3 length: 16 residues. Trimming left V 4 bases short and J 6 bases short, with 19 bases between. The germline gives CDR1 KGHSH, CDR2 LQKENI. The CDR3: CASSLSSPQAGQPQHF. In nucleotides, the CDR3 is TGTGCCAGCTCACTTAGTAGTCCCCAGGCTGGTCAGCCCCAGCATTTT.

The genes are TRBV19 and TRBJ2-1; possibly TRBD2 for D (6 bases). CDR3 length: 16 amino acids. Germline V lookup: CDR1 LNHDA, CDR2 SQIVND (reference sequence). The ends were cut back, 5 bases at V and 2 bases at J, with 16 bases in the middle. The DNA of the CDR3 is TGTGCCAGTAGTCCCGCGCGGGGAGACACCTACAATGAGCAGTTCTTC. It specifies CASSPARGDTYNEQFF.

This chain connects TRBV7-2 to TRBJ2-5; 11 bases line up with TRBD2. The V gene's germline CDR1 is SGHTA and CDR2 FQGNSA. This CDR3 has 17 amino acids. V lost 1 base, J lost 4 bases, and 8 bases stayed unmatched. This CDR3 is CASSLGMASGRIETQYF. The CDR3 nucleotides are TGTGCCAGCAGCTTAGGGATGGCTAGCGGGAGGATAGAGACCCAGTACTTC.

This clone has just a few counts. The genes are TRBV3-1 (or the pseudogene TRBV3-2) and TRBJ2-5, with TRBD1 matching over 12 bases. Germline V CDR1 and CDR2: LGHDT, YNNKEL (reference sequence). Unmatched junction bases numbered 5, after V lost 8 bases and J lost 1 base. The CDR3 covers 15 residues. In DNA form, the CDR3 reads TGTGCCAGCCAGGGACAGGGGGCCCCCCAAGAGACCCAGTACTTC. This gives the protein CASQGQGAPQETQYF.

The J gene is TRBJ2-7, the V gene TRBV9; 8 bases are shared with TRBD2. CDR3 length: 15 residues. The junction had 9 bases not matched to a gene; V was cut back by 0 bases and J by 7 bases. Germline CDR1 is SGDLS and CDR2 is YYNGEE. CDR3 region: CASSVAAGAGMEQYF. The CDR3 bases are TGTGCCAGCAGCGTAGCAGCGGGAGCCGGCATGGAGCAGTACTTC.

V usage is TRBV6-1 and J usage is TRBJ1-5; TRBD1 is a possible D gene (6 bases). Trimming removed 0 bases at V and 4 bases at J, with 10 bases between. There are 15 residues in the CDR3. The germline gives CDR1 MNHNS, CDR2 SASEGT. The CDR3 coding sequence is TGTGCCAGCAGTGAAGCAGGGGACATAAATCAGCCCCAGCATTTT. It is translated as CASSEAGDINQPQHF.

The genes are TRBV11-2 and TRBJ2-1, with D maybe TRBD2 (5 bases). Trimming pared 0 bases from V and 7 bases from J, leaving 25 bases between. CDR1 and CDR2 from the germline V gene are SGHAT and FQNNGV. CDR3 length equals 19 residues. CDR3 nucleotide sequence: TGTGCCAGCAGCTTAGACGAAGGGTATATTCGGCCGGGGAAAAATGAGCAGTTCTTC. It yields the protein CASSLDEGYIRPGKNEQFF.

The genes are TRBV19 and TRBJ1-1; TRBD1 agrees at 8 bases. Germline CDR1 LNHDA, CDR2 SQIVND (reference sequence). Trimming at V came to 0 bases and at J to 1 base, leaving 13 bases not matched to a gene. This CDR3 is 19 amino acids long. CDR3 amino acids: CASSIDSRRTGWRNTEAFF. The CDR3 DNA is TGTGCCAGTAGTATAGATTCCCGCCGGACAGGGTGGCGGAACACTGAAGCTTTCTTT.

This clone was observed once. The same CDR3 arises from other DNA sequences in this sample as well. This rearrangement joins TRBV7-2 to TRBJ2-1, with D unclear. Trimming shortened V by 3 bases and J by 3 bases, and 12 bases separated the two germline ends. The germline V gene has CDR1 SGHTA and CDR2 FQGNSA. The CDR3 is 15 amino acids. The chain's CDR3 is CASSLNSNSYNEQFF. The CDR3 DNA sequence: TGTGCCAGCAGCTTGAACTCGAATAGCTACAATGAGCAGTTCTTC.

This sequence joins TRBV5-1 and TRBJ2-5; TRBD2 is a possible D gene (7 bases). This CDR3 is 15 amino acids long. Germline V gene lookup returns CDR1 SGHRS and CDR2 YFSETQ. V shed 4 bases and J shed 4 bases, with 17 bases lying between them. Here the CDR3 DNA reads TGCGCCAGCAGCGGGAGGGGGGCCGCGTCAGAGACCCAGTACTTC. It encodes CASSGRGAASETQYF.

The V call is TRBV28, the J call TRBJ2-2; TRBD1 aligns across 7 bases. Germline trimming cut 6 bases from V and 4 bases from J; bases unmatched to any gene: 5. The germline V gene encodes CDR1 MDHEN and CDR2 SYDVKM. The CDR3 covers 14 residues. The CDR3 reads CASSLDRVTGELFF. CDR3 nucleotide sequence: TGTGCCAGCAGCCTTGACAGGGTCACCGGGGAGCTGTTTTTT. Drawing the rest from reference TRBV28 and TRBJ2-2, the complete variable domain is DVKVTQSSRYLVKRTGEKVFLECVQDMDHENMFWYRQDPGLGLRLIYFSYDVKMKEKGDIPEGYSVSREKKERFSLILESASTNQTSMYLCASSLDRVTGELFFGEGSRLTVL.

The chain joins TRBV7-8 to TRBJ1-1, with D perhaps TRBD1 (6 bases). In germline, CDR1 is SGHVS, CDR2 FQNEAQ. Trimming took 3 bases from V and 1 from J, leaving 9 bases between them. The CDR3 spans 14 residues. The CDR3 protein is CASSFLDRNTEAFF. The CDR3 DNA reads as TGTGCCAGCAGCTTCCTGGACAGGAACACTGAAGCTTTCTTT.

Only one count was recorded for this clone. The rearrangement uses TRBV2 and TRBJ1-5; D not resolved. V was shortened by 4 bases and J by 7 bases, with 14 bases between the two germline ends. The CDR3 is made up of 14 amino acids. Germline V gene lookup returns CDR1 SNHLY and CDR2 FYNNEI. The CDR3, as DNA: TGTGCCAGCAGTGTCCGCACCACGGGGCAGCCCCAGCATTTT. Amino acids: CASSVRTTGQPQHF.

This chain links TRBV10-3 with TRBJ2-7, with 10 bases fitting TRBD2. The junction had 7 bases not matched to a gene; V was cut back by 2 bases and J by 6 bases. CDR3 length equals 15 residues. Germline-derived CDR1 and CDR2 are ENHRY and SYGVKD. Here the CDR3 reads CAISEAAGLAAEQYF. The CDR3 DNA follows: TGTGCCATCAGTGAGGCCGCCGGACTAGCGGCCGAGCAGTACTTC.

The V and J genes are TRBV11-2 and TRBJ2-7; 7 bases are a match to TRBD2. V dropped 2 bases and J dropped 3; count of bases not matched to a gene: 13. CDR3 size: 17 residues. From germline, CDR1 is SGHAT and CDR2 FQNNGV. The CDR3 loop reads CASSLQGSGTYIYEQYF. CDR3 nucleotide sequence: TGTGCCAGCAGCTTACAGGGCAGCGGGACTTACATCTACGAGCAGTACTTC.

The chain uses TRBV5-1 and TRBJ1-1; D not resolved. Germline CDR1 SGHRS, CDR2 YFSETQ. V was cut by 1 base and J by 3 bases, with 7 bases left in between. The CDR3 consists of 13 residues. CDR3 region: CASSLYTDTEAFF. CDR3 bases: TGCGCCAGCAGCTTGTATACAGACACTGAAGCTTTCTTT.

The CDR3 region has the DNA TGTGCCAGCAGTTACGTCGCGGGGGGCACTGAAGCTTTCTTT. Amino acids: CASSYVAGGTEAFF. The chain recombines TRBV6-2 or TRBV6-3 with TRBJ1-1; TRBD1 is a possible D gene (5 bases). Germline lookup yields CDR1 MNHEY and CDR2 SVGEGT. This CDR3 has 14 amino acids. V was shortened by 2 bases and J by 4 bases, with 11 bases between the two germline ends.

The CDR3 sequence: CASSLTGPLGYEQYF. In nucleotides, the CDR3 is TGCGCCAGCAGCTTAACAGGGCCCCTCGGCTACGAGCAGTACTTC. This rearrangement joins TRBV5-1 to TRBJ2-7; a weak D match, TRBD1 (6 bases). The CDR3 length is 15 residues. Germline CDR1 SGHRS, CDR2 YFSETQ. V was pared by 2 bases and J by 3 bases, with 15 bases between.

The J gene is TRBJ2-2, the V gene TRBV5-1; TRBD2 aligns across 9 bases. The CDR3 is made up of 16 amino acids. Germline V gene lookup returns CDR1 SGHRS and CDR2 YFSETQ. Germline trimming cut 7 bases from V and 0 bases from J; bases unmatched to any gene: 7. Here the CDR3 reads CASSSGVLTNTGELFF. Here the CDR3 DNA reads TGCGCCAGCTCTAGCGGGGTACTAACGAACACCGGGGAGCTGTTTTTT.